What follows are 5 T cell receptor beta chains derived from one specimen sequenced in a study of shared clonotypes between healthy human individuals. Sequencing was performed with immunoSEQ multiplex PCR; in TCRdb, only in-frame clones are kept and a portion is missing. The sample yields fewer than 1.4 million clones, approximately 80% seen once. Sequencing was performed on memory CD4+ T cells from PBMCs. Specified subset: CD45RA-negative fraction. The receptors shown here come from a man aged 18 to 35 in good health. Some clones in this sample may be carry-over from other donors' samples.

This rearrangement joins TRBV6-1 to TRBJ2-7; D may be TRBD2 (5 bases). Germline CDR1 is MNHNS and CDR2 is SASEGT. This CDR3 comprises 12 residues. V was cut by 1 base and J by 9 bases, with 10 bases left in between. CDR3 in DNA: TGTGCCAGCAGTGAAGGGAGGACTGGGCAGTACTTC. It codes for CASSEGRTGQYF.

V gene TRBV9 combines with J gene TRBJ2-3; no definite D call. Germline V gene sequence: CDR1 SGDLS, CDR2 YYNGEE. V lost 0 bases and J 3 bases, leaving 5 bases between the germline ends. This CDR3 is built from 13 residues. CDR3 loop: CASSVVATDTQYF. The CDR3 nucleotides are TGTGCCAGCAGCGTAGTGGCGACAGATACGCAGTATTTT.

CDR3 amino acids: CASSSFYGYTF. The CDR3, as DNA: TGTGCCAGCAGTTCCTTTTATGGCTACACCTTC. The rearrangement links TRBV6-5 to TRBJ1-2; no definite D call. There are 11 residues in the CDR3. The V gene lost 4 bases and the J gene lost 5 bases, with 5 bases spanning the gap. CDR1 and CDR2 (germline): MNHEY, SVGAGI.

This rearrangement joins TRBV28 to TRBJ1-3, with D possibly matching TRBD1 (5 bases). The CDR3 is 14 residues long. The V gene lost 7 bases and the J gene lost 1 base, with 11 bases spanning the gap. Germline assignment: CDR1 MDHEN and CDR2 SYDVKM. Here the CDR3 DNA reads TGTGCCAGCACCCCTGGGGGGTCTGGAAACACCATATATTTT. Protein: CASTPGGSGNTIYF.

The chain links TRBV18 to TRBJ1-1; D remains ambiguous. The CDR3 has 15 amino acids. V was clipped by 2 bases and J by 11 bases, with 21 bases between them. Germline assignment: CDR1 KGHSH and CDR2 LQKENI. The CDR3 nucleotides read TGTGCCAGCTCACCAGCGAGGGCATATCATCTGGGGGCTTTCTTT. It is translated as CASSPARAYHLGAFF.